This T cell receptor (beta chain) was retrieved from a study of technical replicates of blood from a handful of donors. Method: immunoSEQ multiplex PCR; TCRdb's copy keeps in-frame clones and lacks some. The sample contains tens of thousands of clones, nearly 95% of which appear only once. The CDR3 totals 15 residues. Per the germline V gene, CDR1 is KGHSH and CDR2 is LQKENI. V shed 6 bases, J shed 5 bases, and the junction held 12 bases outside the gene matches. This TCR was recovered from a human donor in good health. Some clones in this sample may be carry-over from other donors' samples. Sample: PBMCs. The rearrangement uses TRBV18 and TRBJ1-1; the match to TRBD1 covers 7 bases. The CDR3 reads CASSRGDRVSTEAFF. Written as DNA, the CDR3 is TGTGCCAGCTCCAGAGGCGACAGGGTCTCGACTGAAGCTTTCTTT.